The 23 T cell receptor beta chains reported below all come from one sample, sequenced in a study of cytomegalovirus exposure and HLA in healthy donors. Both 60 Vbeta primers and 13 Jbeta primers went into the PCR. Method: immunoSEQ multiplex PCR; TCRdb's copy keeps in-frame clones and lacks some. The table has 150,000 to 200,000 clones, about 79% seen once. The sample taken for sequencing was PBMCs. These receptors came from a woman in her fifties or sixties in good health and CMV-seronegative.

V and J are TRBV2 and TRBJ1-1; TRBD1 aligns across 7 bases. V lost 4 bases and J lost 2; bases outside the gene matches: 7. Germline CDR1 and CDR2: SNHLY and FYNNEI. This CDR3 is 15 amino acids long. CDR3 protein: CASSVEGAANTEAFF. The DNA for the CDR3 is TGTGCCAGCAGTGTGGAGGGGGCCGCAAACACTGAAGCTTTCTTT.

This clone was counted between two and nine times. The J gene is TRBJ2-7, the V gene TRBV15, with a weak D call TRBD1 (5 bases). V shed 0 bases and J shed 2 bases, with 11 bases lying between them. Germline CDR1 LNHNV, CDR2 YYDKDF (reference sequence). The CDR3 covers 15 residues. CDR3 DNA sequence: TGTGCCACCAGCAGAGATCAAGGGGTTACCTACGAGCAGTACTTC. Its translation: CATSRDQGVTYEQYF.

The J gene is TRBJ1-5, the V gene TRBV7-6; TRBD1 matches 8 bases. The CDR3 is made up of 17 amino acids. The germline gives CDR1 SGHVS, CDR2 FNYEAQ. The J segment lost 1 base and the V segment lost 7 bases, leaving 12 bases of the junction unmatched. The CDR3 is CASKGTGIWSSNQPQHF. CDR3 nucleotides: TGTGCCAGCAAAGGGACAGGAATTTGGTCGAGCAATCAGCCCCAGCATTTT.

This clone was observed a few times. An end of the junction differs from the germline gene, which may be a read error. The chain uses TRBV7-9 and TRBJ2-5; unclear D gene. This CDR3 has 13 residues. Looked up from germline, CDR1 is SEHNR and CDR2 is FQNEAQ (reference sequence). The CDR3 nucleotides are TGTTCCAGCAGCTCCCAACCTGCGGAGACCCAGTACTTC. It is translated as CSSSSQPAETQYF.

The rearrangement links TRBV6-5 to TRBJ1-1, with a tentative D call TRBD1 (6 bases). The CDR3 is made up of 12 amino acids. Germline V gene data show CDR1 as MNHEY and CDR2 as SVGAGI. Trimming took off 6 bases at V and 8 bases at J, with 13 bases between the two ends. CDR3 DNA: TGTGCCAGCAGCCTAGGGACATCGGAAGCTTTCTTT. This translates into CASSLGTSEAFF.

The rearrangement links TRBV28 to TRBJ2-7; TRBD2 might be the D (5 bases). The CDR3 loop spans 14 amino acids. The V and J ends lost 3 bases and 5 bases respectively, with 14 bases between them. The germline V gene has CDR1 MDHEN and CDR2 SYDVKM. Here the CDR3 DNA reads TGTGCCAGCAGTTTGACCCTAGCTGGTGACGAGCAGTACTTC. Residues: CASSLTLAGDEQYF. The complete variable domain, with remaining parts taken from reference TRBV28 and TRBJ2-7, reads DVKVTQSSRYLVKRTGEKVFLECVQDMDHENMFWYRQDPGLGLRLIYFSYDVKMKEKGDIPEGYSVSREKKERFSLILESASTNQTSMYLCASSLTLAGDEQYFGPGTRLTVT.

The V gene is TRBV6-5, the J gene TRBJ2-4; 7 positions agree with TRBD1. This CDR3 comprises 13 residues. J lost 12 bases, V lost 6 bases, and 11 bases had no gene match. Germline CDR1 is MNHEY and CDR2 is SVGAGI. This chain's CDR3 is CASRETGQWDQYF. As DNA, the CDR3 is TGTGCCAGCAGAGAGACAGGGCAATGGGATCAGTACTTC.

Only a few counts were recorded for this clone. V is TRBV9 and J is TRBJ1-2; weak D call: TRBD1 (5 bases). CDR1 and CDR2 from the germline V gene are SGDLS and YYNGEE. This CDR3 has 14 residues. V lost 3 bases to trimming and J lost 6 bases, with 15 bases between them. The CDR3 DNA reads as TGTGCCAGCAGCGCAAGGGGACGGGGGGATGGCTACACCTTC. Its translation is CASSARGRGDGYTF.

Only a few counts were recorded for this clone. The chain combines TRBV9 with TRBJ2-7, with 7 bases aligning to TRBD2. In germline, CDR1 is SGDLS, CDR2 YYNGEE. Trimming removed 0 bases from V and 2 bases from J; junction bases left unmatched: 5. The CDR3 loop spans 15 amino acids. This CDR3 reads CASSVGEGLTYEQYF. As DNA, the CDR3 is TGTGCCAGCAGCGTAGGGGAGGGACTTACCTACGAGCAGTACTTC.

The chain combines TRBV4-1 with TRBJ1-4; 11 bases are shared with TRBD1. This CDR3 region has 16 residues. With V trimmed by 4 bases and J by 2 bases, 3 bases remained unmatched. CDR1 MGHRA and CDR2 YSYEKL come from the germline V gene. The CDR3 region has the DNA TGCGCCAGCAGCCGGGACAGGGGGTCTACTAATGAAAAACTGTTTTTT. Amino acids: CASSRDRGSTNEKLFF.

The V gene is TRBV2, the J gene TRBJ2-1; 8 nucleotides agree with TRBD2. The CDR3 spans 16 residues. Trimming at V came to 7 bases and at J to 5 bases, leaving 13 bases not matched to a gene. CDR1 is SNHLY, CDR2 FYNNEI, per germline. CDR3 nucleotide sequence: TGTGCCAGCACGCCCCCCGGGGGGGCGCTAAACAATGAGCAGTTCTTC. Amino acid sequence: CASTPPGGALNNEQFF.

The genes are TRBV2 and TRBJ2-7, with D perhaps matching TRBD1 (6 bases). Germline loops: CDR1 SNHLY, CDR2 FYNNEI. This CDR3 has 11 amino acids. With 5 bases removed from V and 6 bases from J, the gap between germline ends came to 8 bases. The CDR3 nucleotides read TGTGCCAGCAGTAACAGGGTCGAGCAGTACTTC. Protein sequence: CASSNRVEQYF.

The CDR3 sequence: CASSLLAGGPRGELFF. In nucleotides, the CDR3 is TGCGCCAGCAGCTTGCTCGCGGGAGGGCCGCGGGGGGAGCTGTTTTTT. The chain joins TRBV5-1 to TRBJ2-2; 9 bases map to TRBD2. Trimming removed 1 base from V and 8 bases from J; junction bases left unmatched: 9. Germline V CDR1 and CDR2: SGHRS, YFSETQ. This CDR3 has 16 amino acids.

The J gene is TRBJ2-3, the V gene TRBV27, with TRBD1 matching 10 bases. Losses at the gene ends were 6 bases for V and 5 bases for J; bases not matched to a gene: 5. The CDR3 spans 14 residues. Germline CDR1 is MNHEY and CDR2 is SMNVEV (reference sequence). CDR3 coding DNA: TGTGCCAGCAGCCTGGACAGGGGGAAAGATACGCAGTATTTT. This sequence encodes CASSLDRGKDTQYF.

V is TRBV6-1 and J is TRBJ2-5; 15 positions match TRBD2. Germline V gene lookup returns CDR1 MNHNS and CDR2 SASEGT. This CDR3 spans 21 amino acids. With V trimmed by 1 base and J by 6 bases, 18 bases remained unmatched. This CDR3 reads CASSEVSPGLAGGSSEQTQYF. Here the CDR3 DNA reads TGTGCCAGCAGTGAAGTAAGCCCCGGACTAGCGGGAGGGAGCAGCGAGCAGACCCAGTACTTC.

V is TRBV7-2 and J is TRBJ2-2; possible D gene TRBD1, 5 bases. Germline V lookup: CDR1 SGHTA, CDR2 FQGNSA. This CDR3 comprises 16 residues. Trimming removed 0 bases at V and 2 bases at J, with 10 bases between. CDR3 in DNA: TGTGCCAGCAGCTTAGCGGGGCAGGGCAACACCGGGGAGCTGTTTTTT. This encodes CASSLAGQGNTGELFF.

The genes are TRBV7-3 and TRBJ2-2; 8 bases line up with TRBD1. The CDR3 is 16 amino acids. V shed 2 bases and J 2 bases; nucleotides not matched to a gene: 4. Germline CDR1 and CDR2: SGHTA and FQGTGA. CDR3 coding DNA: TGTGCCAGCAGCTTAGCCCAGGGGGCCAACACCGGGGAGCTGTTTTTT. Amino acid sequence: CASSLAQGANTGELFF.

This chain links TRBV2 with TRBJ1-2, with unresolved D. The CDR3 loop spans 11 amino acids. V lost 1 base, J lost 10 bases, and 7 bases lay in between. CDR1 and CDR2 from the germline V gene are SNHLY and FYNNEI. CDR3 DNA sequence: TGTGCCAGCAGTGAAGTTAGTGACTACACCTTC. Its translation: CASSEVSDYTF.

This chain links TRBV30 with TRBJ2-7; 9 nucleotides line up with TRBD1. The CDR3 has 15 residues. The trim removed 2 bases at V and 2 bases at J, leaving 7 bases unmatched. CDR1 and CDR2 (germline): GTSNPN, SVGIG (reference sequence). The CDR3 protein is CAWSLGRQGAYEQYF. As DNA, the CDR3 is TGTGCCTGGAGTTTAGGAAGACAGGGGGCCTACGAGCAGTACTTC.

The J gene is TRBJ2-7, the V gene TRBV15, with 8 bases matching TRBD1. CDR1 and CDR2 from the germline V gene are LNHNV and YYDKDF (reference sequence). J lost 3 bases, V lost 4 bases, and 5 bases had no gene match. This CDR3 is built from 14 residues. Here the CDR3 reads CATSMDREFYEQYF. CDR3 bases: TGTGCCACCAGCATGGACAGGGAATTCTACGAGCAGTACTTC.

The chain links TRBV28 to TRBJ1-5, with a possible D match to TRBD1 (5 bases). V was pared by 6 bases and J by 1 base, with 10 bases between. Germline values: CDR1 MDHEN, CDR2 SYDVKM. The CDR3 extends over 14 amino acids. The chain's CDR3 is CASRDDSSNQPQHF. In nucleotides, the CDR3 is TGTGCCAGCAGGGATGACAGCAGCAATCAGCCCCAGCATTTT.

The sample holds a few counts of this clone. This chain links TRBV4-3 with TRBJ2-7, with 11 positions matching TRBD1. The CDR3 runs to 16 residues. V lost 3 bases, J lost 6 bases, and 10 bases stayed unmatched. Germline values: CDR1 LGHNA, CDR2 YSLEER. The CDR3 DNA reads TGCGCCAGCAGCCAGTTCGCCGGGACAGGGGGGCGCGAGCAGTACTTC. Translating it yields CASSQFAGTGGREQYF.

V is TRBV19 and J is TRBJ2-1; weak D call: TRBD2 (7 bases). The V end was cut by 7 bases, the J end by 1 base, with 14 bases between. The CDR3 runs 15 residues. Germline loops: CDR1 LNHDA, CDR2 SQIVND (reference sequence). The CDR3 sequence is CASTKGGISYNEQFF. DNA of the CDR3: TGTGCCAGTACTAAGGGGGGGATATCCTACAATGAGCAGTTCTTC.